A single sample is the source of the 8 T cell receptor beta chains below, sequenced in a study of blood T cell repertoires in COVID-19. Clones were read by immunoSEQ multiplex PCR, and TCRdb kept only the in-frame ones, dropping some. Seen here are some 25,000 clones, around 81% observed once, and the top ten hold just over 6.5%. Sample: peripheral blood. These TCRs come from a man in his 70s with acute or convalescent COVID-19.

The chain uses TRBV6-2 or TRBV6-3 and TRBJ1-2; 9 nucleotides align to TRBD1. With 4 bases clipped from V and 2 bases from J, the junction kept 2 bases outside the gene matches. Per the germline V gene, CDR1 is MNHEY and CDR2 is SVGEGT. The CDR3 extends over 14 amino acids. As DNA, the CDR3 is TGTGCCAGCAGTTCACAGGGGGCGAACTATGGCTACACCTTC. Translation gives CASSSQGANYGYTF.

This clone was seen a few times. The chain carries TRBV15 and TRBJ2-7; 7 bases agree with TRBD2. The CDR3 has 14 amino acids. The V gene's germline CDR1 is LNHNV and CDR2 YYDKDF (reference sequence). V lost 1 base and J lost 2; bases outside the gene matches: 2. In DNA, the CDR3 is TGTGCCACCAGCAGAGCGGGGGGTCCCTACGAGCAGTACTTC. It specifies CATSRAGGPYEQYF.

This chain links TRBV18 with TRBJ1-6, with 8 bases aligning to TRBD1. V gave up 6 bases and J gave up 2 bases; unmatched junction bases: 3. Germline lookup yields CDR1 KGHSH and CDR2 LQKENI. CDR3 length: 15 residues. The CDR3 DNA follows: TGTGCCAGCTCGCGACAGGGGCCCTATAATTCACCCCTCCACTTT. Translated, it gives CASSRQGPYNSPLHF. Looking up the rest from reference TRBV18 and TRBJ1-6 gives the full variable domain: NAGVMQNPRHLVRRRGQEARLRCSPMKGHSHVYWYRQLPEEGLKFMVYLQKENIIDESGMPKERFSAEFPKEGPSILRIQQVVRGDSAAYFCASSRQGPYNSPLHFGNGTRLTVT.

This clone has only a few counts. This rearrangement joins TRBV25-1 to TRBJ2-2, with 10 bases matching TRBD1. The trim removed 3 bases at V and 4 bases at J, leaving 5 bases unmatched. This CDR3 comprises 16 residues. Germline V gene sequence: CDR1 MGHDK, CDR2 SYGVNS. The chain's CDR3 is CASSETGGSGTGELFF. The CDR3 DNA follows: TGTGCCAGCAGTGAGACAGGGGGCAGCGGCACCGGGGAGCTGTTTTTT.

V usage is TRBV3-1 (or the pseudogene TRBV3-2) and J usage is TRBJ1-6; 7 nucleotides match TRBD1. In germline, CDR1 is LGHDT, CDR2 YNNKEL (reference sequence). The CDR3 extends over 15 amino acids. V shed 3 bases and J 6 bases; nucleotides not matched to a gene: 5. The CDR3 protein is CASSQAGQSNSPLHF. The CDR3, as DNA: TGTGCCAGCAGCCAGGCGGGACAGTCTAATTCACCCCTCCACTTT.

The V gene is TRBV20-1, the J gene TRBJ2-7, with D possibly TRBD1 on 5 matching bases. In germline, CDR1 is DFQATT, CDR2 SNEGSKA (reference sequence). The CDR3 loop spans 12 amino acids. Trimming took 6 bases from V and 6 from J, leaving 15 bases between them. The CDR3 nucleotides are TGCAGTGCCAGTGTAACAGGCCTCGAGCAGTACTTC. Its protein product is CSASVTGLEQYF.

The chain combines TRBV11-1 with TRBJ2-5; tentatively, D is TRBD2 (5 bases). The CDR3 is 15 amino acids. The V and J ends lost 1 base and 1 base respectively, with 10 bases between them. In germline, CDR1 is SGHAT, CDR2 FQDESV (reference sequence). The DNA for the CDR3 is TGTGCCAGCAGCTTAGGACGACTAACCCAAGAGACCCAGTACTTC. Protein sequence: CASSLGRLTQETQYF.

The chain couples TRBV5-4 to TRBJ2-7; D unresolved. The germline V gene encodes CDR1 SGHNT and CDR2 YYREEE (reference sequence). The CDR3 is 14 residues long. V lost 4 bases and J 6 bases, leaving 17 bases between the germline ends. CDR3: CASSHPQVWSEQYF. The CDR3 DNA reads as TGTGCCAGCAGCCACCCTCAAGTATGGAGCGAGCAGTACTTC.